This T cell receptor beta chain was profiled in a study of beta chain features in type 1 diabetes. Naive, central memory, regulatory and stem cell-like memory cells within the CD4+ compartment were sorted using CD45RO/CCR7/CD25/CD127/CD95/CD27. The isolated RNA, all of it, was reverse transcribed, so expressed TCRB transcripts were what got sequenced. Sequencing was performed with immunoSEQ multiplex PCR; in TCRdb, only in-frame clones are kept and a portion is missing. The sample holds 150,000 to 200,000 clones, roughly 60% seen once. The study's findings and limits: The naive, central memory and Treg TCRB repertoires looked more alike in patients than they did in healthy donors. When VDJ junctions were examined, type 1 diabetes patients showed fewer insertions and more deletions. Across all four CD4+ subsets, people with type 1 diabetes showed modestly shorter TCRB CDR3s.

As regards this clone: No antigen is known for it.

The length of the CDR3 is 15 residues. Germline CDR1 and CDR2: MNHEY and SVGAGI. V was pared by 0 bases and J by 5 bases, with 13 bases between. The sample consisted of naive CD4+ T cells from blood. The TCR originated in a man in his thirties or forties with type 1 diabetes. The chain employs TRBV6-5 and TRBJ2-5, with D possibly being TRBD2 (7 bases). The CDR3 bases are TGTGCCAGCAGTTACTCGCAGGGGAGGGTGGAGACCCAGTACTTC. This translates into CASSYSQGRVETQYF.